This T cell receptor (beta chain) is from a study of T cells in Graves' hyperthyroidism and ophthalmopathy. RNA transcripts yielded amplified TCR beta CDR3 regions. When the TCR CDR3 underwent first-round RT-PCR, the HTBI primer set was used. One entry per CDR3 protein results from TCRdb running MiXCR on the multiplex PCR reads. The profile shows about 840,000 distinct CDR3 sequences, more than 30% of them singletons. This clonotype was found a few times. A read error may account for a junction end that differs from germline. This CDR3 region has 17 residues. The V gene's germline CDR1 is ENHRY and CDR2 SYGVKD.

The V gene is TRBV10-3, the J gene TRBJ1-5; 7 positions match TRBD1. The sequenced material came from blood. This clonotype was obtained from a man aged 18-30 years with Graves' hyperthyroidism. CDR3 loop: CASSERAGGDSNQPQHF. CDR3 in DNA: TGTGCCAGCAGTGAAAGGGCAGGGGGGGATAGCAATCAGCCCCAGCATTTT.